Following are 5 T cell receptor beta chains from one sample sequenced in a study of blood T cell repertoires in COVID-19. Data came from immunoSEQ multiplex PCR; TCRdb stores just in-frame clones and leaves some out. Of about 76,000 clones listed, 90% are singletons. The sample consisted of peripheral blood. Receptors were obtained from a woman between 45 and 65 years old in a cohort sampled during active COVID-19.

In the case of this clone: The junction departs from the called germline gene at one end, perhaps through a read error. The chain uses TRBV6-1 and TRBJ2-3; 8 bases line up with TRBD2. The CDR3 spans 16 residues. The germline V gene has CDR1 MNHNS and CDR2 SASEGT. The CDR3 DNA reads as TGTGCCAGCAGTGAAAATCTAGCGGGCCCCACACATACGCAGTATTTT. It codes for CASSENLAGPTHTQYF.

This clone was observed a few times. This sequence joins TRBV5-1 and TRBJ2-7, with D possibly being TRBD2 (6 bases). Germline lookup yields CDR1 SGHRS and CDR2 YFSETQ. Deletions cut 7 bases from V and 5 bases from J, with 19 bases between. The CDR3 is made up of 14 amino acids. This CDR3 is CASRPGELRNEQYF. The CDR3, as DNA: TGCGCCAGCCGCCCGGGGGAGCTTAGAAACGAGCAGTACTTC.

The V gene is TRBV6-1, the J gene TRBJ1-1; D remains ambiguous. In germline, CDR1 is MNHNS, CDR2 SASEGT. V was cut by 6 bases and J by 0 bases, with 11 bases left in between. The CDR3 has 14 amino acids. The chain's CDR3 is CASRPYLLNTEAFF. CDR3 sequence (DNA): TGTGCCAGCAGGCCCTACCTCCTGAACACTGAAGCTTTCTTT.

This rearrangement joins TRBV24-1 to TRBJ2-1; a weak D match, TRBD1 (6 bases). The V gene's germline CDR1 is KGHDR and CDR2 SFDVKD. V dropped 0 bases and J dropped 8 bases, with 16 bases sitting between them. This CDR3 is built from 16 residues. CDR3: CATSDLVFTGSDEQFF. The CDR3 region has the DNA TGTGCCACCAGTGATTTGGTATTTACAGGGAGTGATGAGCAGTTCTTC.

The CDR3 sequence is CASSPQGLAVTSTDTQYF. Here the CDR3 DNA reads TGTGCCAGCAGCCCCCAAGGACTAGCGGTTACTAGCACAGATACGCAGTATTTT. V and J are TRBV9 and TRBJ2-3; 10 positions agree with TRBD2. The J segment lost 0 bases and the V segment lost 4 bases, leaving 11 bases of the junction unmatched. The length of the CDR3 is 18 residues. The V gene's germline CDR1 is SGDLS and CDR2 YYNGEE.